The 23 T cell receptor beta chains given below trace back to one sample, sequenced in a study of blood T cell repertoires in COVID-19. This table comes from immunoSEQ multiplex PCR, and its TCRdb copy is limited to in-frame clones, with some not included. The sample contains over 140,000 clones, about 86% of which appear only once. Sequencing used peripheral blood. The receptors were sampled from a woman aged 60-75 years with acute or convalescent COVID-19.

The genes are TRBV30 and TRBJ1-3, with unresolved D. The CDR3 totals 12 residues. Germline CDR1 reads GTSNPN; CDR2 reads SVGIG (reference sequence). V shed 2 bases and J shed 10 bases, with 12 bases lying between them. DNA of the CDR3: TGTGCCTGGAGTCCCTCGGTTTATACCATATATTTT. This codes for CAWSPSVYTIYF.

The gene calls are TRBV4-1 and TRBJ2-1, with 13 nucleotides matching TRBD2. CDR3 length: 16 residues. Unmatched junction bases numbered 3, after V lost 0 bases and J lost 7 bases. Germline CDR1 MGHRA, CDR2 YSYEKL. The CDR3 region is CASSQDPTSGRNEQFF. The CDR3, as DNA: TGCGCCAGCAGCCAAGATCCGACTAGCGGGAGGAATGAGCAGTTCTTC.

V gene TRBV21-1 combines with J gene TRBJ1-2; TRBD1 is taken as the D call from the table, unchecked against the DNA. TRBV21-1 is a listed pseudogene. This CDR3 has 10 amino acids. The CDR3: CANRQGGYTF. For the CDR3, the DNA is TGTGCCAACAGACAGGGTGGCTACACCTTC.

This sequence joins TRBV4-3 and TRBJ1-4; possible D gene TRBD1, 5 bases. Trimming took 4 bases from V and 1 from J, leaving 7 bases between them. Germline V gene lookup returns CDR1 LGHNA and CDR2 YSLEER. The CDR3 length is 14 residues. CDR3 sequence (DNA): TGCGCCAGCAGCCTTCAGGGAACTAATGAAAAACTGTTTTTT. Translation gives CASSLQGTNEKLFF.

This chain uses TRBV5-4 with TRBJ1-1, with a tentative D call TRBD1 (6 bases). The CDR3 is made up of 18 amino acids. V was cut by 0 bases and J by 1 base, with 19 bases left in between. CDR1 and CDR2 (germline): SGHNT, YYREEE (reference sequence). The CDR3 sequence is CASSLDLETGSKNTEAFF. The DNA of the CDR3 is TGTGCCAGCAGCTTGGATCTCGAGACAGGATCCAAGAACACTGAAGCTTTCTTT.

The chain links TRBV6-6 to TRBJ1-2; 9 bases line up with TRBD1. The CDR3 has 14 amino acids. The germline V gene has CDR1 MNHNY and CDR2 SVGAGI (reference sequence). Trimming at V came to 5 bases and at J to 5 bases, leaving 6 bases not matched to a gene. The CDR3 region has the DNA TGTGCCAGCAGTCCGGGACAGGGCAATTATGGCTACACCTTC. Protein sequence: CASSPGQGNYGYTF.

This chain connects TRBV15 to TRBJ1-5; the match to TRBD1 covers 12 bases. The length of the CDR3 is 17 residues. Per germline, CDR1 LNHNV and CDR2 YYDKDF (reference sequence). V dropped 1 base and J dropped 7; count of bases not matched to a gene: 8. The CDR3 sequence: CATSRVGTGGARQPQHF. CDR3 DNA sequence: TGTGCCACCAGCAGAGTTGGGACAGGGGGCGCGAGGCAGCCCCAGCATTTT.

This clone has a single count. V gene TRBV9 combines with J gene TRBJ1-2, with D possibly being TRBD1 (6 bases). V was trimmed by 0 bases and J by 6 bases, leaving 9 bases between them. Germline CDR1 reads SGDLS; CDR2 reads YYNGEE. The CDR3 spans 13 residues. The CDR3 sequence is CASSVVPGDGYTF. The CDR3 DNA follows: TGTGCCAGCAGCGTAGTCCCAGGGGATGGCTACACCTTC.

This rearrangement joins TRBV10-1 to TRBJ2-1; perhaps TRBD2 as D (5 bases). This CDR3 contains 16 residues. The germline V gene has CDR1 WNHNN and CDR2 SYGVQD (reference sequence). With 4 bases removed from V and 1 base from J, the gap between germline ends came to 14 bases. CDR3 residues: CASSALGEGSYNEQFF. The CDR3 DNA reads TGCGCCAGCAGTGCCTTGGGAGAAGGATCCTACAATGAGCAGTTCTTC.

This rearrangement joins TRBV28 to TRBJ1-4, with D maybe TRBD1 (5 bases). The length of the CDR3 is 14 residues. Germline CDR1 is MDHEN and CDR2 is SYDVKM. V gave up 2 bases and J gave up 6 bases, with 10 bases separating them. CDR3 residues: CASSLRQRDEKLFF. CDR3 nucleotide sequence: TGTGCCAGCAGTTTACGACAGAGAGATGAAAAACTGTTTTTT.

The CDR3 here is CASSRGSQGRTGELFF. CDR3 DNA sequence: TGTGCCAGCAGCCGTGGATCCCAGGGAAGAACCGGGGAGCTGTTTTTT. This sequence joins TRBV7-6 and TRBJ2-2, with a weak D call TRBD1 (5 bases). V was trimmed by 5 bases and J by 5 bases, leaving 18 bases between them. Germline CDR1 reads SGHVS; CDR2 reads FNYEAQ. CDR3 length: 16 amino acids. The complete variable domain, with remaining parts taken from reference TRBV7-6 and TRBJ2-2, reads GAGVSQSPRYKVTKRGQDVALRCDPISGHVSLYWYRQALGQGPEFLTYFNYEAQQDKSGLPNDRFSAERPEGSISTLTIQRTEQRDSAMYRCASSRGSQGRTGELFFGEGSRLTVL.

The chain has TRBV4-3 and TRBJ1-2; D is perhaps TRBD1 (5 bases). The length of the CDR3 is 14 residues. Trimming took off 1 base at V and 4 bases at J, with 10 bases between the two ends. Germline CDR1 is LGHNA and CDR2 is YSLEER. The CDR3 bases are TGCGCCAGCAGCCAAGGCAGGGTACCCTATGGCTACACCTTC. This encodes CASSQGRVPYGYTF.

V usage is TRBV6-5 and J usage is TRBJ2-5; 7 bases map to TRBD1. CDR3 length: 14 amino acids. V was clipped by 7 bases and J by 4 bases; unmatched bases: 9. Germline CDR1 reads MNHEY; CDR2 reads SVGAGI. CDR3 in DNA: TGTGCCAGCATTAGACAGGGATTTGGAGAGACCCAGTACTTC. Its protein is CASIRQGFGETQYF.

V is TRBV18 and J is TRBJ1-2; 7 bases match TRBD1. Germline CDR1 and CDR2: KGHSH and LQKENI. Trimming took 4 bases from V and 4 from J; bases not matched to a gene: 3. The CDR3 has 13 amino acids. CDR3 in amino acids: CASSQGARYGYTF. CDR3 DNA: TGTGCCAGCTCACAGGGGGCGCGCTATGGCTACACCTTC.

CDR3 residues: CASSRLAGGTGELFF. In DNA form, the CDR3 reads TGTGCCAGCAGTAGACTAGCGGGAGGCACCGGGGAGCTGTTTTTT. The rearrangement uses TRBV6-5 and TRBJ2-2; 13 bases fit TRBD2. This CDR3 region has 15 residues. After removal of 5 bases from V and 4 bases from J, the junction contained 1 base not matched to a gene. Germline CDR1 and CDR2: MNHEY and SVGAGI.

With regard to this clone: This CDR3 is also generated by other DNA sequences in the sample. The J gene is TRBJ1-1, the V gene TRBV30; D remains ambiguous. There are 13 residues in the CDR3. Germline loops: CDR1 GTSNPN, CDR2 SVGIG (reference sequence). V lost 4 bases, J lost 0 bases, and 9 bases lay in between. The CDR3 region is CAWKPGMNTEAFF. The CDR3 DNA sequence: TGTGCCTGGAAACCGGGGATGAACACTGAAGCTTTCTTT.

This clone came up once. The CDR3 protein is CASRTDRASYEQYF. The CDR3 nucleotides read TGTGCCAGCAGGACTGACAGGGCCTCCTACGAGCAGTACTTC. The chain couples TRBV2 to TRBJ2-7; TRBD1 agrees at 7 bases. The CDR3 runs 14 residues. Trimming took 6 bases from V and 0 from J; bases not matched to a gene: 5. Germline V lookup: CDR1 SNHLY, CDR2 FYNNEI.

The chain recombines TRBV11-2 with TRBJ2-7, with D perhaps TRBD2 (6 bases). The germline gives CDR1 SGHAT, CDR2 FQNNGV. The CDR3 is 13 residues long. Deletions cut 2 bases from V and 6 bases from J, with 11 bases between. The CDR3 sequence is CASSLREVSEQYF. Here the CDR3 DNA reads TGTGCCAGCAGCTTAAGGGAGGTTTCCGAGCAGTACTTC.

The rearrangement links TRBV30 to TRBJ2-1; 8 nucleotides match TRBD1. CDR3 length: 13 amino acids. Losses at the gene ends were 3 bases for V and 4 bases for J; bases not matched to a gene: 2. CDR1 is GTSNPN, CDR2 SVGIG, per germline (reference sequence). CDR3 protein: CAWRRTGYNEQFF. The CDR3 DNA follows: TGTGCCTGGAGAAGGACAGGGTACAATGAGCAGTTCTTC.

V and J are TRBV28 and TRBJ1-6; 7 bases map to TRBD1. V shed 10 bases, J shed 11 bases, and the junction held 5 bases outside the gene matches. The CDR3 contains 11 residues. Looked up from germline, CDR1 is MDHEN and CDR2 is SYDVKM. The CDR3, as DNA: TGTGCCACCATGGACAGGCCACCCCTCCACTTT. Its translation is CATMDRPPLHF. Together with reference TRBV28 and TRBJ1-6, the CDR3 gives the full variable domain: DVKVTQSSRYLVKRTGEKVFLECVQDMDHENMFWYRQDPGLGLRLIYFSYDVKMKEKGDIPEGYSVSREKKERFSLILESASTNQTSMYLCATMDRPPLHFGNGTRLTVT.

CDR3 coding DNA: TGCGCCAGCAGCCAAGCAGAAACCACAGATACGCAGTATTTT. It translates to CASSQAETTDTQYF. V and J are TRBV4-1 and TRBJ2-3, with unresolved D. V was cut by 1 base and J by 2 bases, with 7 bases left in between. The CDR3 is 14 amino acids. Germline V lookup: CDR1 MGHRA, CDR2 YSYEKL.

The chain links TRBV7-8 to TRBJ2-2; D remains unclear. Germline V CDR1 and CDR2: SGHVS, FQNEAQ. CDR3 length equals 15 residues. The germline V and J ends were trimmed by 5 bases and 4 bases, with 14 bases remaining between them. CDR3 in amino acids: CASSISRFGTGELFF. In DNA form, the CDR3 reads TGTGCCAGCAGCATATCTCGGTTCGGCACCGGGGAGCTGTTTTTT.

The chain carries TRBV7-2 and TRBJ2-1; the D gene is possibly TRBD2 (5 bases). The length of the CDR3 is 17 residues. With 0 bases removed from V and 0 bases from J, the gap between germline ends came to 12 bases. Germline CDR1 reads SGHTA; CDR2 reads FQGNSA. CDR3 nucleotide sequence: TGTGCCAGCAGCTTAGCCCCTTTAGGGAGCTCCTACAATGAGCAGTTCTTC. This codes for CASSLAPLGSSYNEQFF. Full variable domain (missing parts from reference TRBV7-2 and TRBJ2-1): GAGVSQSPSNKVTEKGKDVELRCDPISGHTALYWYRQSLGQGLEFLIYFQGNSAPDKSGLPSDRFSAERTGGSVSTLTIQRTQQEDSAVYLCASSLAPLGSSYNEQFFGPGTRLTVL.